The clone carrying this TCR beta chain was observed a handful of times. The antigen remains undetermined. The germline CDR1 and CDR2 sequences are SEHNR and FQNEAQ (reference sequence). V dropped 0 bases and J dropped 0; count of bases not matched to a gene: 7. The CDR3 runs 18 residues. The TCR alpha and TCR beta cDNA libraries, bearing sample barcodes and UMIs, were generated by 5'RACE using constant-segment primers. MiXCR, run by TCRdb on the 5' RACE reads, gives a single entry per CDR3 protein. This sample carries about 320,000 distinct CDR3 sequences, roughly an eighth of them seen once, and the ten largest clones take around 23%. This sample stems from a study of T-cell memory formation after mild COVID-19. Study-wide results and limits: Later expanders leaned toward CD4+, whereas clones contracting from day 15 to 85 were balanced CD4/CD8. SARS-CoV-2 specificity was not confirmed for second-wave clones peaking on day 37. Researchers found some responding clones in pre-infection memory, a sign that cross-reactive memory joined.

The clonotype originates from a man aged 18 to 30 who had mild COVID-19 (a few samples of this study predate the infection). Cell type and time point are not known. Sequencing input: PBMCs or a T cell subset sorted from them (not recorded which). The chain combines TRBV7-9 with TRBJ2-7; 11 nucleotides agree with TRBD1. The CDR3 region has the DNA TGTGCCAGCAGCTTAGCGCTTAGAGGGACAGGGGGCTCCTACGAGCAGTACGTC. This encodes CASSLALRGTGGSYEQYV.